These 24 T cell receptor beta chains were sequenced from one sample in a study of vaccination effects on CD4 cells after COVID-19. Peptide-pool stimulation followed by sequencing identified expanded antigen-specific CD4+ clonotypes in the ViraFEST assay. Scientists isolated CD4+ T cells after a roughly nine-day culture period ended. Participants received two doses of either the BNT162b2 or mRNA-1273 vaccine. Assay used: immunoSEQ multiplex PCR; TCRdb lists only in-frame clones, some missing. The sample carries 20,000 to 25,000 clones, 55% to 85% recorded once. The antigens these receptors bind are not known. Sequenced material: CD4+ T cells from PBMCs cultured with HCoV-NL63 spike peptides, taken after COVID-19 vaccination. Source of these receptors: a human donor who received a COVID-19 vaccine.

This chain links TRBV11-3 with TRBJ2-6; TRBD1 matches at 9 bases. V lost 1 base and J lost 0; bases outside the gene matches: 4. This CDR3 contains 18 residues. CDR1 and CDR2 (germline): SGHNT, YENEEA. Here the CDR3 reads CASSLGDRAFSGANVLTF. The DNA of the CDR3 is TGTGCCAGCAGCTTAGGGGACAGGGCTTTCTCTGGGGCCAACGTCCTGACTTTC.

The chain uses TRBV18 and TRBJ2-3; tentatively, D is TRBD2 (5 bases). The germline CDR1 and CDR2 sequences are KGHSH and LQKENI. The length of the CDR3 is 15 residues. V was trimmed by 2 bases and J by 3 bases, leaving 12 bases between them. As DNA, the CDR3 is TGTGCCAGCTCACCAAGAGGAACGGGAACAGATACGCAGTATTTT. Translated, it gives CASSPRGTGTDTQYF.

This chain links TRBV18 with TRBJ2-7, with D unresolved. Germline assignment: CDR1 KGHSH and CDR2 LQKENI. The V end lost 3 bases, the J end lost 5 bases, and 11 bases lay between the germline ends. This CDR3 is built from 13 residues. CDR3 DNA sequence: TGTGCCAGCTCACCCGTTCGCGGCAACGAGCAGTACTTC. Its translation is CASSPVRGNEQYF.

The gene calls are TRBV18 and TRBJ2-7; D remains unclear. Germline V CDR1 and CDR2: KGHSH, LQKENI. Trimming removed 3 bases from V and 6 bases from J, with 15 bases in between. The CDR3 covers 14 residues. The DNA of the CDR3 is TGTGCCAGCTCACCGCAGGACCGAGATCCCGAGCAGTACTTC. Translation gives CASSPQDRDPEQYF. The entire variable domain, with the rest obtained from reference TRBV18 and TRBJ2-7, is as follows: NAGVMQNPRHLVRRRGQEARLRCSPMKGHSHVYWYRQLPEEGLKFMVYLQKENIIDESGMPKERFSAEFPKEGPSILRIQQVVRGDSAAYFCASSPQDRDPEQYFGPGTRLTVT.

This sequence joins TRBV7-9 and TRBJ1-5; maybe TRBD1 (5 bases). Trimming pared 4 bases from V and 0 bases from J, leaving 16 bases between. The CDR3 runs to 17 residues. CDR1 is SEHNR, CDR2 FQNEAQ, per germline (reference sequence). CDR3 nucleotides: TGTGCCAGCAGCTCCACAGGTGCGGGGTATAGCAATCAGCCCCAGCATTTT. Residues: CASSSTGAGYSNQPQHF. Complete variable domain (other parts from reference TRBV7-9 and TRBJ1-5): DTGVSQNPRHKITKRGQNVTFRCDPISEHNRLYWYRQTLGQGPEFLTYFQNEAQLEKSRLLSDRFSAERPKGSFSTLEIQRTEQGDSAMYLCASSSTGAGYSNQPQHFGDGTRLSIL.

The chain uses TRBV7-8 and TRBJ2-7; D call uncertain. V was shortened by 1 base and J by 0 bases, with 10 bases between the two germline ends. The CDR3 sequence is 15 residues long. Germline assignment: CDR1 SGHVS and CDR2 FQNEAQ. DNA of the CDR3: TGTGCCAGCAGCTTAGGCGCCTCTGGCTCCTACGAGCAGTACTTC. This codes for CASSLGASGSYEQYF.

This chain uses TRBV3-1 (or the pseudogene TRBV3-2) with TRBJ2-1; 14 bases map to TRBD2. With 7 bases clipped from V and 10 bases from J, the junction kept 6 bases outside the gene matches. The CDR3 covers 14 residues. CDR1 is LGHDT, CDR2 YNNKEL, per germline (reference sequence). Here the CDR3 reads CASTGTSGSSEQFF. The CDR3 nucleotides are TGTGCCAGCACCGGGACTAGCGGGAGTTCCGAGCAGTTCTTC.

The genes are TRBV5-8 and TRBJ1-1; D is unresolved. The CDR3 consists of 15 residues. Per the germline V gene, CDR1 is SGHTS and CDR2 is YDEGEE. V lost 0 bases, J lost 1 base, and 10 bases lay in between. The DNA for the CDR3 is TGTGCCAGCAGCTTGGCCGTAACAGCGAACACTGAAGCTTTCTTT. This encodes CASSLAVTANTEAFF.

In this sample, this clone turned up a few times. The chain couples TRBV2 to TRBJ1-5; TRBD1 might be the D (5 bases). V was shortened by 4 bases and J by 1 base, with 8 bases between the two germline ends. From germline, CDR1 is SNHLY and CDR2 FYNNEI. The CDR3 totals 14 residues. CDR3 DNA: TGTGCCAGCAGTGGGGGACTGAGCAATCAGCCCCAGCATTTT. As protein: CASSGGLSNQPQHF.

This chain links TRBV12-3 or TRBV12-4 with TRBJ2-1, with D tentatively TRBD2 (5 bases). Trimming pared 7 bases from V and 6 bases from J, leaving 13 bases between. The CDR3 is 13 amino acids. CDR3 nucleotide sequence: TGTGCCAGCAACGCTAGCCCTTCCAATGAGCAGTTCTTC. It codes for CASNASPSNEQFF.

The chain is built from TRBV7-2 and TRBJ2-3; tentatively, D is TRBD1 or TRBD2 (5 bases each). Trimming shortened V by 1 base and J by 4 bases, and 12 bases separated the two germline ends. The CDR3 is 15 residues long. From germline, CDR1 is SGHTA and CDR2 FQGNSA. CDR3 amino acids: CASSLGGEGPDTQYF. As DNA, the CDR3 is TGTGCCAGCAGCTTAGGGGGAGAGGGACCAGATACGCAGTATTTT.

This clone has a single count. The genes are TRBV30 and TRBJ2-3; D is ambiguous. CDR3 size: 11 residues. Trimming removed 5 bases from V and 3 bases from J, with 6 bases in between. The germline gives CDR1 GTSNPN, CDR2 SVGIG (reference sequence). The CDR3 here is CAWVQTDTQYF. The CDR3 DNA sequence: TGTGCCTGGGTACAGACAGATACGCAGTATTTT.

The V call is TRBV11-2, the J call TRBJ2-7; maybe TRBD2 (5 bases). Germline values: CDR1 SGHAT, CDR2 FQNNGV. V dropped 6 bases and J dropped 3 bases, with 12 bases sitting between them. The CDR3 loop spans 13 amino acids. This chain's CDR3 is CASRADQGYEQYF. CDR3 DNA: TGTGCCAGCAGAGCGGACCAAGGCTACGAGCAGTACTTC.

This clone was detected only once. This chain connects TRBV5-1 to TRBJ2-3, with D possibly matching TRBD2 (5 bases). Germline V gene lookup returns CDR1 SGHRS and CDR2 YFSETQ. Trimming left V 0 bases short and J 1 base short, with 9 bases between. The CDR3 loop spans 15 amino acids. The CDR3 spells CASSLVPGGTDTQYF. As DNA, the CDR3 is TGCGCCAGCAGCTTGGTCCCCGGGGGCACAGATACGCAGTATTTT.

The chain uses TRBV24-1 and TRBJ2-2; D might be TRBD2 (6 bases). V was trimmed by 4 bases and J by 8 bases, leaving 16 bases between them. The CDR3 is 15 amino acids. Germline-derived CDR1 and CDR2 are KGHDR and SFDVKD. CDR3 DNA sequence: TGTGCCACCAGTGACCCCGGGGGAGTGGTAGGGGAGCTGTTTTTT. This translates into CATSDPGGVVGELFF.

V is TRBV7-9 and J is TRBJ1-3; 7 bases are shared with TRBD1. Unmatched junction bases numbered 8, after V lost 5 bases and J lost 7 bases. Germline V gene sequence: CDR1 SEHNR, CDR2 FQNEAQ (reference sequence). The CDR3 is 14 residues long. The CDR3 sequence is CASSQTAGGNTIYF. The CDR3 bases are TGTGCCAGCAGCCAAACCGCAGGGGGGAACACCATATATTTT.

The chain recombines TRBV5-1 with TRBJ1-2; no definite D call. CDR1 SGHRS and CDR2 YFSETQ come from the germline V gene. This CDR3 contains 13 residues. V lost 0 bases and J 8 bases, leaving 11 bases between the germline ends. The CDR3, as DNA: TGCGCCAGCAGCTTGGTGGGAGCTCAAGGCTACACCTTC. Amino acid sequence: CASSLVGAQGYTF.

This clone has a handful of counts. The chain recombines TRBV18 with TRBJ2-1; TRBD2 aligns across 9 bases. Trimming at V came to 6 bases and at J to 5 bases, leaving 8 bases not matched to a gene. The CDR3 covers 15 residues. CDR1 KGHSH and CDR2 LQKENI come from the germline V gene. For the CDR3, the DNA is TGTGCCAGCTCGCTGACTAGCGGATTGAACAATGAGCAGTTCTTC. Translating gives CASSLTSGLNNEQFF. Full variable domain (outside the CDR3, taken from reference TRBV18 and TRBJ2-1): NAGVMQNPRHLVRRRGQEARLRCSPMKGHSHVYWYRQLPEEGLKFMVYLQKENIIDESGMPKERFSAEFPKEGPSILRIQQVVRGDSAAYFCASSLTSGLNNEQFFGPGTRLTVL.

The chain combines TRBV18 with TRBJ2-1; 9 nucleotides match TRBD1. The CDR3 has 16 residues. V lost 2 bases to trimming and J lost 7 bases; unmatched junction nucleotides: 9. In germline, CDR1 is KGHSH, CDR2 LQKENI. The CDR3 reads CASSPGNGQGLNEQFF. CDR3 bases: TGTGCCAGCTCACCAGGCAATGGACAGGGGTTAAATGAGCAGTTCTTC. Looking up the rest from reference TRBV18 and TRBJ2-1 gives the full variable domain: NAGVMQNPRHLVRRRGQEARLRCSPMKGHSHVYWYRQLPEEGLKFMVYLQKENIIDESGMPKERFSAEFPKEGPSILRIQQVVRGDSAAYFCASSPGNGQGLNEQFFGPGTRLTVL.

The chain's CDR3 is CASRTLAGTNTGELFF. The CDR3 DNA reads TGTGCCAGTAGGACCCTAGCGGGAACAAACACCGGGGAGCTGTTTTTT. The V and J genes are TRBV19 and TRBJ2-2; 9 nucleotides agree with TRBD2. The CDR3 totals 16 residues. Germline trimming cut 6 bases from V and 2 bases from J; bases unmatched to any gene: 7. Germline V lookup: CDR1 LNHDA, CDR2 SQIVND (reference sequence).

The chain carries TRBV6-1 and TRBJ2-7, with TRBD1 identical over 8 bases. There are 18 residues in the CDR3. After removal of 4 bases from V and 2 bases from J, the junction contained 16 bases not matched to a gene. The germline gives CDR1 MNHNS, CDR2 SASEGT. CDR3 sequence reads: CASSGGRGRPAVTYEQYF. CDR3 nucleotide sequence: TGTGCCAGCAGTGGTGGCAGGGGGCGCCCAGCGGTCACCTACGAGCAGTACTTC.

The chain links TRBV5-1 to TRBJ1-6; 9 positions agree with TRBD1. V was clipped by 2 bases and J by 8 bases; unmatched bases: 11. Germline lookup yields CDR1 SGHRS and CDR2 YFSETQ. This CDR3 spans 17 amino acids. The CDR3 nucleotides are TGCGCCAGCAGCTTAGCGGACAGGGGAATCGGATATTCACCCCTCCACTTT. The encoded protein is CASSLADRGIGYSPLHF.

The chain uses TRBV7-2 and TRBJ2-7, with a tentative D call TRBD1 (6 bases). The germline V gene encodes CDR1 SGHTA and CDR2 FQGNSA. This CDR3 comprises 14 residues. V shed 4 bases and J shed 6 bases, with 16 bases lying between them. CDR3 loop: CASSSQGRAVEQYF. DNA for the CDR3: TGTGCCAGCAGCTCACAGGGTCGGGCAGTCGAGCAGTACTTC.

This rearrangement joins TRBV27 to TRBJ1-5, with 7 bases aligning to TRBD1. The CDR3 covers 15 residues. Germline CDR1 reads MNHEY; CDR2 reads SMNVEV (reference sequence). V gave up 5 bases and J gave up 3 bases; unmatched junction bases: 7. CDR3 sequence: CASSPRDSFNQPQHF. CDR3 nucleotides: TGTGCCAGCAGTCCACGGGACAGCTTCAATCAGCCCCAGCATTTT.